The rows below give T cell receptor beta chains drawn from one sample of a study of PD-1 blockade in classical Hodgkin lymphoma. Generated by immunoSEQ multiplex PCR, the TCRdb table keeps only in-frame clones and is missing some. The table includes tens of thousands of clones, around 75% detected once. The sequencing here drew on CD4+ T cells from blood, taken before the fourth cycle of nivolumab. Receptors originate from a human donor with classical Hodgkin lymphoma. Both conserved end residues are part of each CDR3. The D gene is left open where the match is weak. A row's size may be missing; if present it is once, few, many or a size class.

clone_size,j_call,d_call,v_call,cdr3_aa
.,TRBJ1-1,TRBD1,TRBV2,CASIPRTGNTEAFF
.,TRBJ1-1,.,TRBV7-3,CASSSQGNTEAFF
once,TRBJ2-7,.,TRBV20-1,CSARVTYEQYF
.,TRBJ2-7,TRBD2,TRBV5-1,CASSLAPGLDLYEQYF
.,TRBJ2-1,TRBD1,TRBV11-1,CASSYRQGGGNEQFF
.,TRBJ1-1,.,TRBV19,CASRVVGQHEAFF
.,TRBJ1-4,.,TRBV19,CASSTGETTNEKLFF
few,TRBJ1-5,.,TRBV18,CASSPEERQPQHF
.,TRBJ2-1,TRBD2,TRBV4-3,CASSQATGGSYNEQFF
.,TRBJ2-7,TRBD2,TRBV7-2,CASSPRLAGVYEQYF
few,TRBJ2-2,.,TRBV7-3,CASSYGWGTGELFF
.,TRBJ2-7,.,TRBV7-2,CASSLTRYEQYF
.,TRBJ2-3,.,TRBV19,CASTPVSVGGPADTQYF
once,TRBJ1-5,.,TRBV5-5,CASTQGYQPQHF
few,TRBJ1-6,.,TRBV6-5,CASSRFLQGSPLHF
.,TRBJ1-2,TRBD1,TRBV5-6,CASSWVQGKYGYTF
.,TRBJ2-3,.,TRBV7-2,CASSFAVDPTDTQYF
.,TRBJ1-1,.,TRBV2,CASSASGTEAFF
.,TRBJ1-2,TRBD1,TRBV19,CASSSWDRGFYGYTF
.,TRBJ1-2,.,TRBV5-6,CASSLGTVNYGYTF
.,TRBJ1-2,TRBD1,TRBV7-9,CASSRTGGIGYGYTF
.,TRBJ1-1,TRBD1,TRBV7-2,CASSLMGQGLNTEAFF
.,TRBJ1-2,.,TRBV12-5,CASGIQGFRGYTF
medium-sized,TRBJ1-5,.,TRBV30,CAWSGRMSRQPQHF
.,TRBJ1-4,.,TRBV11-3,CASSPRGGATNEKLFF
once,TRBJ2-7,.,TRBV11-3,CASSGDPLTYEQYF
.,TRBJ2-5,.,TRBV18,CASSPVNGEETQYF
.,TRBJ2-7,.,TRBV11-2,CASSLVQGSYEQYF
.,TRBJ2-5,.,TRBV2,CASSEGRGRQETQYF
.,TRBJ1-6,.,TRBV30,CAWSVLSIDNSPLHF
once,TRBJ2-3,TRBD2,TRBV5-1,CASRSGLATDTQYF
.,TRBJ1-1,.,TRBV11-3,CASSEEGGQLNTEAFF
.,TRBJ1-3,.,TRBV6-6,CASSRAGEGNTIYF
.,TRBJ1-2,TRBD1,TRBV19,CASTDRDYGYTF
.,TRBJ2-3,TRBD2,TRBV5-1,CASSLGNSGARVADTQYF
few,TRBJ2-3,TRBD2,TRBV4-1,CASSQGIVLAGGPRTDTQYF
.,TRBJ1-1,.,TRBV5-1,CASRPGLGPNTEAFF
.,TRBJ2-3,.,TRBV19,CASSGTTGDTQYF
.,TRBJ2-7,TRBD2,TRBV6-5,CASSYGREGSEQYF
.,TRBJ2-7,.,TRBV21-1,CASSKVRWSAPRSYEQYF
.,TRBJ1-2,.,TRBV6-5,CASRVSGFQGLGYTF
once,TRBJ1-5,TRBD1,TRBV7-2,CASSPRTGGRQPQHF